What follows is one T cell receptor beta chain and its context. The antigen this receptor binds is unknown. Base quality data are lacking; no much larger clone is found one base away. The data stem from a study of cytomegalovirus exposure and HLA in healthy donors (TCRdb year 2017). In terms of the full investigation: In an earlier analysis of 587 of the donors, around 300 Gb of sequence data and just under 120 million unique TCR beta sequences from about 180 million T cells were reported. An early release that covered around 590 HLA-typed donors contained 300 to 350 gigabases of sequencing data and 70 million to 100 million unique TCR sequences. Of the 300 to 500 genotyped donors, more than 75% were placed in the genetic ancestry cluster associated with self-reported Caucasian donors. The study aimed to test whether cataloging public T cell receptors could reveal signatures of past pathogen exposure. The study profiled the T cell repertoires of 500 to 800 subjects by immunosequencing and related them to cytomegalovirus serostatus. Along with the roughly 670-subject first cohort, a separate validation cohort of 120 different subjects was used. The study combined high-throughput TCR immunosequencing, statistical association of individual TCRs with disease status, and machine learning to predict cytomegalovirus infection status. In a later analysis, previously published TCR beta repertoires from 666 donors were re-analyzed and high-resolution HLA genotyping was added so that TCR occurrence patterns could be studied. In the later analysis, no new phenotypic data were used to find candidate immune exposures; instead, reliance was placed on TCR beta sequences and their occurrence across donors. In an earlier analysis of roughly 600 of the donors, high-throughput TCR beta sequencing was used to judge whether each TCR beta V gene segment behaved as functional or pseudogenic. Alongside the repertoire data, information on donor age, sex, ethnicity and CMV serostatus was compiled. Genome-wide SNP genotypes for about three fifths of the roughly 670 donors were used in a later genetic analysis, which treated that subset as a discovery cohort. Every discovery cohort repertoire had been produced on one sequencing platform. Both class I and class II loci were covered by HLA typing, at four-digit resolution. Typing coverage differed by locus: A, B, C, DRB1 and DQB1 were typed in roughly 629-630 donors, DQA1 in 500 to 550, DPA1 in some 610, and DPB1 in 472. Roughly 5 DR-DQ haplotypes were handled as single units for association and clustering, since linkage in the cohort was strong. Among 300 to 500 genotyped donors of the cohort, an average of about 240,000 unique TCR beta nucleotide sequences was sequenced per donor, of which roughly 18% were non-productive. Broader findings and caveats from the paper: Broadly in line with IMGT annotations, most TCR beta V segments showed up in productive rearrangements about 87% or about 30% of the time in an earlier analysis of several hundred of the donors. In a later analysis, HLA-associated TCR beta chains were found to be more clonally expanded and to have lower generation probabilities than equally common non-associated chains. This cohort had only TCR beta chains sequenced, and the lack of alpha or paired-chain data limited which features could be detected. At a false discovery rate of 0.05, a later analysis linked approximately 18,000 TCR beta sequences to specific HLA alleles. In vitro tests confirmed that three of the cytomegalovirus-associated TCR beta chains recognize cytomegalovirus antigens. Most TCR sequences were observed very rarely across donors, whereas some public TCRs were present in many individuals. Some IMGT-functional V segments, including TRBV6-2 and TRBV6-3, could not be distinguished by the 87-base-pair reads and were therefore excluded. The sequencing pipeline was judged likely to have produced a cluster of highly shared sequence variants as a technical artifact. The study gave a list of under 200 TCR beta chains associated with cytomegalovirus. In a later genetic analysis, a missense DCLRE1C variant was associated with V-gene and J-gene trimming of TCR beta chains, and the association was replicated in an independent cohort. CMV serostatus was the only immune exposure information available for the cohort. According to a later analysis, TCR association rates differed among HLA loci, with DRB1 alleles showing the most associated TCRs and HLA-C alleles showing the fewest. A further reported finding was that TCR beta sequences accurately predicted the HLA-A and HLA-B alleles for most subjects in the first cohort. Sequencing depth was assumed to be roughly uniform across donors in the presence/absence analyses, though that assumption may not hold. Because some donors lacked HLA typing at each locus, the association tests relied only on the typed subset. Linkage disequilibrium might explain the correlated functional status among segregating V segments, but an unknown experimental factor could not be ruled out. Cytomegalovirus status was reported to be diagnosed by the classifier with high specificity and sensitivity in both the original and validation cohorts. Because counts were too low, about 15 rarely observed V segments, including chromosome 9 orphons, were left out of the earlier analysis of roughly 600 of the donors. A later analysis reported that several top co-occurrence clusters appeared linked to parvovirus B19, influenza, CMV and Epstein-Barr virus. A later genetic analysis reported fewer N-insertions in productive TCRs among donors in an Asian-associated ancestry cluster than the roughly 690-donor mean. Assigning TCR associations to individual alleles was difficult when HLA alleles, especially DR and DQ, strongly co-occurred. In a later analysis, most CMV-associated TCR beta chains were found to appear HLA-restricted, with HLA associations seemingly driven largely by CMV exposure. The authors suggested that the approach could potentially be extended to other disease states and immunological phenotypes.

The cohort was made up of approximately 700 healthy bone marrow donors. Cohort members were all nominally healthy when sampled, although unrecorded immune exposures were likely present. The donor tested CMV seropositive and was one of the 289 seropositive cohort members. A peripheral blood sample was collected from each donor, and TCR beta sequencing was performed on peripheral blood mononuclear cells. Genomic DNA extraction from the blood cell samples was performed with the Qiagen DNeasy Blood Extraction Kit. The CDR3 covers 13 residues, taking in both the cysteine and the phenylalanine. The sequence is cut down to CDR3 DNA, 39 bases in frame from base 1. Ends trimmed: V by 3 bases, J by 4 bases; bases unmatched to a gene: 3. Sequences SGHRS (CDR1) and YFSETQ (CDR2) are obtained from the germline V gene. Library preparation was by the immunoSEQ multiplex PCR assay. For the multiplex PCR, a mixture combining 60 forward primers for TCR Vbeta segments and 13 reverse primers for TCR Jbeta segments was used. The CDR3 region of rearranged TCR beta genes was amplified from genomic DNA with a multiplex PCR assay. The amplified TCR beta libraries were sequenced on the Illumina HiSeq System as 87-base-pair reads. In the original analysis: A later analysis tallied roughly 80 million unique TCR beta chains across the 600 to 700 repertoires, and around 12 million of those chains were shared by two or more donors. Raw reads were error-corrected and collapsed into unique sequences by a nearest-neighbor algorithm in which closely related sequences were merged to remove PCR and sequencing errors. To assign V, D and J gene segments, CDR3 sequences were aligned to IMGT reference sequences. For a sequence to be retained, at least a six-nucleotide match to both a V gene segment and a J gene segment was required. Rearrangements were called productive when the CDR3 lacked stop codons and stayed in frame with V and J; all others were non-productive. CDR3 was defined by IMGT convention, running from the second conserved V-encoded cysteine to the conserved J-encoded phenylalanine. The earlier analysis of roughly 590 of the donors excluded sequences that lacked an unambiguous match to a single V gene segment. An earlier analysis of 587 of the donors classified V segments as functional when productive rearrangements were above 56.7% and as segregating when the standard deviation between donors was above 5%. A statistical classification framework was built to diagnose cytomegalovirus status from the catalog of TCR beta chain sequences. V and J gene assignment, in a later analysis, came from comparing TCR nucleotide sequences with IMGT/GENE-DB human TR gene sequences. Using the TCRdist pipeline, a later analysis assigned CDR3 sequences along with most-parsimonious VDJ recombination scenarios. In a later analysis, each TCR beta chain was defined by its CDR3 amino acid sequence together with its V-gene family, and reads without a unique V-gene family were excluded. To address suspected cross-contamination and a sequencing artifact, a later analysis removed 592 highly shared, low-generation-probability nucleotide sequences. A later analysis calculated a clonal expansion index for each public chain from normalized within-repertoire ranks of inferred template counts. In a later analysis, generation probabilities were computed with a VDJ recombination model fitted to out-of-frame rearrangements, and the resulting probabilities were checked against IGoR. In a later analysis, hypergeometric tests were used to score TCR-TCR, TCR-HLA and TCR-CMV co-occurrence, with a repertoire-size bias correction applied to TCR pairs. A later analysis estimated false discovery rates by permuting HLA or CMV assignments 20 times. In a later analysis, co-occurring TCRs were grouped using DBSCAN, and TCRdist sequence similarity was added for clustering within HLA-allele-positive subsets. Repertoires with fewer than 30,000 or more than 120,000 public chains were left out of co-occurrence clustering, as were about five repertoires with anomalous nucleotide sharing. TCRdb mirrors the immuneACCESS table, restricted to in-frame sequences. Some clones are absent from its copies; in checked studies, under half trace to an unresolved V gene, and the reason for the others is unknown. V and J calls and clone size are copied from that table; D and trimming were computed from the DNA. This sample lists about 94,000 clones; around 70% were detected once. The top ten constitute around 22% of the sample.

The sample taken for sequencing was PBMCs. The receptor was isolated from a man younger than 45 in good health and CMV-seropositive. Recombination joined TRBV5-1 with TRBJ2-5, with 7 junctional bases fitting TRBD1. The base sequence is TGCGCCAGCAGCTACACAGGGGCAGAGACCCAGTACTTC. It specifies CASSYTGAETQYF.